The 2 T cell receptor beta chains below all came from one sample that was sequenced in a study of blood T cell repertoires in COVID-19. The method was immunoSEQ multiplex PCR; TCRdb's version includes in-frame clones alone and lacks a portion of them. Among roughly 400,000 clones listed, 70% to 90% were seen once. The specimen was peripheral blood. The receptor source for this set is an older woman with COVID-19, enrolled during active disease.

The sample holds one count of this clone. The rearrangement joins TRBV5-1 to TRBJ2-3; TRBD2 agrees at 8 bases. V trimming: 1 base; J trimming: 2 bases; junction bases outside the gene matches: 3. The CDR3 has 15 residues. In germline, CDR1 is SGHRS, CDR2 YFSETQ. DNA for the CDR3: TGCGCCAGCAGCTTGCCGGGAGGGAACACAGATACGCAGTATTTT. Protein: CASSLPGGNTDTQYF. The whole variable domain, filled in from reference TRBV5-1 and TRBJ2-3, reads KAGVTQTPRYLIKTRGQQVTLSCSPISGHRSVSWYQQTPGQGLQFLFEYFSETQRNKGNFPGRFSGRQFSNSRSEMNVSTLELGDSALYLCASSLPGGNTDTQYFGPGTRLTVL.

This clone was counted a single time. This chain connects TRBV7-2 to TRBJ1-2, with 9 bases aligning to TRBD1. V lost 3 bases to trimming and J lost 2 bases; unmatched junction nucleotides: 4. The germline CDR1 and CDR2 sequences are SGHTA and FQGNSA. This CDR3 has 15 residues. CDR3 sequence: CASSFRTGANYGYTF. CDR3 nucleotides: TGTGCCAGCAGCTTTAGGACAGGGGCGAACTATGGCTACACCTTC.